This TCR beta chain appears in the sequencing data of a study of T and B cells in COVID-19 patients. Study details: The recovered patients had mostly mild to moderate COVID-19 with outpatient management.

BIOMED2 TRB-A/B primer pools were used in multiplex TRB PCR. TCRdb itself ran the multiplex PCR reads through MiXCR, one entry per CDR3 protein. The sample carries about 3,100 distinct CDR3 sequences, 22% recorded once. Each TRB amplification used roughly 220-550 ng of genomic DNA from blood. The CDR3 spans 13 residues. After removal of 6 bases from V and 2 bases from J, the junction contained 4 bases not matched to a gene. Germline values: CDR1 MDHEN, CDR2 SYDVKM. This TCR derives from a human donor with active COVID-19. Sample: blood. J is TRBJ2-7 and V is TRBV28; TRBD2 matches 7 bases. This CDR3 reads CASSPGLPYEQYF. The CDR3 coding sequence is TGTGCCAGCAGCCCGGGACTACCCTACGAGCAGTACTTC.